Listed here are 10 T cell receptor beta chains from one sample, sequenced in a study of spatial heterogeneity in lung cancer. TCRdb ran MiXCR on the 5' RACE reads and lists one entry per CDR3 protein. The sample lists approximately 40,000 distinct CDR3 sequences; around 15% were seen once. Time point noted: sample taken at primary tumor resection. Unsorted whole RNA samples from tumor, nontumor lung or frozen PBMC were sequenced. Material: PBMCs, obtained at surgery. The source is a male donor with early-stage non-small cell lung cancer.

Many counts were recorded for this clonotype. The chain links TRBV7-8 to TRBJ2-7; D unclear. Trimming pared 5 bases from V and 3 bases from J, leaving 26 bases between. The CDR3 runs 18 residues. CDR1 and CDR2 (germline): SGHVS, FQNEAQ. As DNA, the CDR3 is TGTGCCAGCAGCACCAGACGTGGTTCGAGGATAAGGAACTACGAGCAGTACTTC. Protein: CASSTRRGSRIRNYEQYF.

This clonotype was detected ten times or more. V usage is TRBV28 and J usage is TRBJ2-5; 8 positions match TRBD2. The CDR3 spans 14 residues. Trimming at V came to 6 bases and at J to 4 bases, leaving 7 bases not matched to a gene. Per germline, CDR1 MDHEN and CDR2 SYDVKM. The CDR3 loop reads CASSSLSGRETQYF. As DNA, the CDR3 is TGTGCCAGCAGCTCCCTAAGCGGGAGAGAGACCCAGTACTTC.

This clonotype has more than one count but fewer than ten. The rearrangement uses TRBV14 and TRBJ2-1, with 11 nucleotides matching TRBD2. Per the germline V gene, CDR1 is SGHDN and CDR2 is FVKESK. After removal of 4 bases from V and 9 bases from J, the junction contained 8 bases not matched to a gene. This CDR3 is built from 15 residues. CDR3 protein: CASSLPLAGGGEQFF. CDR3 nucleotides: TGTGCCAGCAGCCTCCCGCTAGCGGGGGGCGGTGAGCAGTTCTTC.

This clonotype was seen many times. The chain recombines TRBV28 with TRBJ1-5; D gene ambiguous. Deletions cut 4 bases from V and 3 bases from J, with 10 bases between. This CDR3 has 14 amino acids. Looked up from germline, CDR1 is MDHEN and CDR2 is SYDVKM. CDR3 DNA sequence: TGTGCCAGCAGTTCGAACCTTGCCAATCAGCCCCAGCATTTT. Its protein product is CASSSNLANQPQHF. Complete variable domain (other parts from reference TRBV28 and TRBJ1-5): DVKVTQSSRYLVKRTGEKVFLECVQDMDHENMFWYRQDPGLGLRLIYFSYDVKMKEKGDIPEGYSVSREKKERFSLILESASTNQTSMYLCASSSNLANQPQHFGDGTRLSIL.

Worth noting for this clonotype: At one end the junction does not follow the germline gene, possibly because of a read error. The chain is built from TRBV7-7 and TRBJ2-5, with D hard to call. Germline assignment: CDR1 SSHAT and CDR2 FNYEAQ (reference sequence). This CDR3 region has 14 residues. The CDR3 DNA reads TGTGCTAGCAGCTCCCCGGTTACTCCGGAGACCCAGTACTTC. Its protein is CASSSPVTPETQYF.

This clonotype was observed many times. The rearrangement uses TRBV29-1 and TRBJ2-1; 10 bases line up with TRBD1. Germline trimming cut 6 bases from V and 4 bases from J; bases unmatched to any gene: 6. CDR1 and CDR2 from the germline V gene are SQVTM and ANQGSEA. This CDR3 has 14 residues. DNA of the CDR3: TGCAGCGTCTGGCCGGGACAGGGGTACAATGAGCAGTTCTTC. It codes for CSVWPGQGYNEQFF.

This clonotype was seen repeatedly, ten times or more. The V and J genes are TRBV12-3 or TRBV12-4 and TRBJ2-7; 9 bases align to TRBD2. CDR3 length: 14 amino acids. V shed 3 bases, J shed 5 bases, and the junction held 5 bases outside the gene matches. CDR3 protein: CASSFLRGGDEQYF. CDR3 DNA sequence: TGTGCCAGCAGTTTCCTGCGGGGGGGCGACGAGCAGTACTTC.

This clonotype was detected ten times or more. This CDR3 reads CSARDGTSGTDTQYF. CDR3 bases: TGCAGTGCTAGAGATGGGACTAGCGGCACAGATACGCAGTATTTT. V is TRBV20-1 and J is TRBJ2-3; 10 nucleotides agree with TRBD2. The J segment lost 1 base and the V segment lost 0 bases, leaving 1 base of the junction unmatched. CDR1 and CDR2 (germline): DFQATT, SNEGSKA (reference sequence). The CDR3 covers 15 residues.

This clonotype came up many times. V and J are TRBV11-2 and TRBJ2-1; no clear D gene. The CDR3 runs 12 residues. The ends were cut back, 0 bases at V and 10 bases at J, with 7 bases in the middle. Germline V lookup: CDR1 SGHAT, CDR2 FQNNGV. The CDR3 DNA follows: TGTGCCAGCAGCTTAGACCCCCGGGAGCAGTTCTTC. It specifies CASSLDPREQFF.

The chain is built from TRBV5-5 and TRBJ1-4, with 8 bases matching TRBD1. The CDR3 contains 15 residues. The germline gives CDR1 SGHKS, CDR2 YYEKEE (reference sequence). V gave up 0 bases and J gave up 8 bases; unmatched junction bases: 6. The CDR3 sequence is CASSLETGEGEKLFF. The CDR3 bases are TGTGCCAGCAGCTTGGAGACAGGGGAAGGGGAAAAACTGTTTTTT.